Listed below are T cell receptor beta chains from one sample, sequenced in a study of T-cell reconstitution after alpha-beta-depleted transplantation in children. TCRdb called the PCR reads again in MiXCR, with one record for every CDR3 protein. The data show around 500,000 distinct CDR3 sequences, 20% to 25% seen once. This sample comprised PBMCs, mostly from graft donor cells, obtained 360 days after TCRalphabeta/CD19-depleted stem cell transplant. The receptor set was obtained from a boy in the first two years of life who had a stem cell transplant for acute myeloid leukemia, so the T cells may come from the graft donor. Both conserved end residues are part of each CDR3. The D gene is left open where the match is weak. Clone size is stated in some rows and not others, as once, few, many or a class when expanded.

v_call: TRBV29-1
j_call: TRBJ2-1
d_call: TRBD2
clone_size: .
cdr3_aa: CSVPTSGGFLSSYNEQFF
cdr3_nt: TGCAGCGTCCCGACTAGCGGGGGGTTCCTTAGCTCCTACAATGAGCAGTTCTTC

v_call: TRBV29-1
j_call: TRBJ2-7
d_call: TRBD1
clone_size: many
cdr3_aa: CSVPGQGRHEQYF
cdr3_nt: TGCAGCGTTCCGGGACAGGGGAGACACGAGCAGTACTTC

v_call: TRBV29-1
j_call: TRBJ1-2
d_call: .
clone_size: many
cdr3_aa: CSVDYGYTF
cdr3_nt: TGCAGCGTTGACTATGGCTACACCTTC

v_call: TRBV20-1
j_call: TRBJ2-2
d_call: .
clone_size: many
cdr3_aa: CSARGLGANTGELFF
cdr3_nt: TGCAGTGCTAGAGGTCTTGGCGCGAACACCGGGGAGCTGTTTTTT

v_call: TRBV7-6
j_call: TRBJ2-1
d_call: .
clone_size: many
cdr3_aa: CASSSRDSLGQFF
cdr3_nt: TGTGCCAGCAGCTCCCGGGACTCCCTCGGGCAGTTCTTC

v_call: TRBV29-1
j_call: TRBJ1-1
d_call: .
clone_size: few
cdr3_aa: CSVVKYSMNTEAFF
cdr3_nt: TGCAGCGTTGTCAAGTACAGCATGAACACTGAAGCTTTCTTT

v_call: TRBV29-1
j_call: TRBJ2-1
d_call: .
clone_size: many
cdr3_aa: CSVTTSYNEQFF
cdr3_nt: TGCAGCGTTACGACTAGCTACAATGAGCAGTTCTTC

v_call: TRBV29-1
j_call: TRBJ2-3
d_call: .
clone_size: many
cdr3_aa: CSSLEDTQYF
cdr3_nt: TGCAGCTCCTTGGAGGATACGCAGTATTTT

v_call: TRBV12-3/TRBV12-4
j_call: TRBJ1-2
d_call: .
clone_size: many
cdr3_aa: CASSFRGRGNNQTKENGYTF
cdr3_nt: TGTGCCAGCAGTTTTAGAGGCCGCGGTAACAACCAAACTAAGGAGAATGGCTACACCTTC

v_call: TRBV7-2
j_call: TRBJ2-7
d_call: TRBD1
clone_size: .
cdr3_aa: CASSEGQGTYEQYF
cdr3_nt: TGTGCCAGCAGCGAGGGACAGGGCACCTACGAGCAGTACTTC

v_call: TRBV28
j_call: TRBJ1-5
d_call: .
clone_size: .
cdr3_aa: CASSFSGGQFQPQHF
cdr3_nt: TGTGCCAGCAGTTTTTCGGGGGGGCAGTTCCAGCCCCAGCATTTT

v_call: TRBV12-3/TRBV12-4
j_call: TRBJ1-1
d_call: .
clone_size: many
cdr3_aa: CASSDQGENTEAFF
cdr3_nt: TGTGCCAGCAGTGACCAGGGCGAGAACACTGAAGCTTTCTTT

v_call: TRBV6-1
j_call: TRBJ1-2
d_call: TRBD1
clone_size: .
cdr3_aa: CASSPSTGQPVYGYTF
cdr3_nt: TGTGCCAGCAGTCCCTCTACGGGACAGCCAGTCTATGGCTACACCTTC

v_call: TRBV10-3
j_call: TRBJ2-1
d_call: TRBD2
clone_size: .
cdr3_aa: CAISPGSGVYNEQFF
cdr3_nt: TGTGCCATCAGCCCTGGTAGCGGGGTCTACAATGAGCAGTTCTTC

v_call: TRBV6-2/TRBV6-3
j_call: TRBJ2-7
d_call: .
clone_size: many
cdr3_aa: CASSYSSSEKWTAYEQYF
cdr3_nt: TGTGCCAGCAGTTACTCTAGTTCGGAAAAGTGGACAGCCTACGAGCAGTACTTC

v_call: TRBV20-1
j_call: TRBJ2-1
d_call: .
clone_size: few
cdr3_aa: CSAREGAGYNEQFF
cdr3_nt: TGCAGTGCTAGAGAGGGGGCGGGATACAATGAGCAGTTCTTC

v_call: TRBV7-8
j_call: TRBJ2-1
d_call: TRBD1
clone_size: .
cdr3_aa: CASSLARTGDEQFF
cdr3_nt: TGTGCCAGCAGCTTAGCGAGGACAGGGGATGAGCAGTTCTTC

v_call: TRBV12-3/TRBV12-4
j_call: TRBJ2-1
d_call: TRBD1
clone_size: .
cdr3_aa: CASSLYRGYDEQFF
cdr3_nt: TGTGCCAGCAGTCTATACAGGGGTTATGATGAGCAGTTCTTC

v_call: TRBV20-1
j_call: TRBJ1-5
d_call: .
clone_size: many
cdr3_aa: CSAAMTGGRQPQHF
cdr3_nt: TGCAGCGCAGCAATGACAGGCGGACGGCAGCCCCAGCATTTT

v_call: TRBV7-2
j_call: TRBJ2-2
d_call: .
clone_size: .
cdr3_aa: CASSVRRGDTGELFF
cdr3_nt: TGTGCCAGCAGCGTCCGCAGGGGGGACACCGGGGAGCTGTTTTTT

v_call: TRBV3-1
j_call: TRBJ1-6
d_call: TRBD1
clone_size: .
cdr3_aa: CASSPGQGDSPLHF
cdr3_nt: TGTGCCAGCAGCCCGGGACAGGGTGATTCACCCCTCCACTTT

v_call: TRBV18
j_call: TRBJ2-2
d_call: TRBD2
clone_size: .
cdr3_aa: CASSRLAGPTLGTGELFF
cdr3_nt: TGTGCCAGCTCACGACTAGCGGGTCCGACCCTCGGGACCGGGGAGCTGTTTTTT

v_call: TRBV12-3/TRBV12-4
j_call: TRBJ1-1
d_call: TRBD1
clone_size: few
cdr3_aa: CASSSGTGFEAFF
cdr3_nt: TGTGCCAGCAGTTCCGGGACAGGGTTCGAAGCTTTCTTT

v_call: TRBV18
j_call: TRBJ2-5
d_call: .
clone_size: once
cdr3_aa: CASSPDRVFGETQYF
cdr3_nt: TGTGCCAGCTCACCAGACCGCGTCTTCGGAGAGACCCAGTACTTC

v_call: TRBV20-1
j_call: TRBJ2-7
d_call: TRBD2
clone_size: many
cdr3_aa: CSAQTSGGYEQYF
cdr3_nt: TGCAGTGCCCAGACTAGCGGGGGATACGAGCAGTACTTC

v_call: TRBV27
j_call: TRBJ2-1
d_call: .
clone_size: few
cdr3_aa: CASSPLEGSLGYNEQFF
cdr3_nt: TGTGCCAGCAGTCCCTTAGAAGGGTCACTAGGCTACAATGAGCAGTTCTTC

v_call: TRBV28
j_call: TRBJ2-1
d_call: TRBD2
clone_size: many
cdr3_aa: CASSVRLANEQFF
cdr3_nt: TGTGCCAGCAGTGTCCGACTAGCCAATGAGCAGTTCTTC

v_call: TRBV11-2
j_call: TRBJ2-6
d_call: .
clone_size: few
cdr3_aa: CASSTGPPEANVLTF
cdr3_nt: TGTGCCAGCAGTACAGGGCCCCCTGAGGCCAACGTCCTGACTTTC